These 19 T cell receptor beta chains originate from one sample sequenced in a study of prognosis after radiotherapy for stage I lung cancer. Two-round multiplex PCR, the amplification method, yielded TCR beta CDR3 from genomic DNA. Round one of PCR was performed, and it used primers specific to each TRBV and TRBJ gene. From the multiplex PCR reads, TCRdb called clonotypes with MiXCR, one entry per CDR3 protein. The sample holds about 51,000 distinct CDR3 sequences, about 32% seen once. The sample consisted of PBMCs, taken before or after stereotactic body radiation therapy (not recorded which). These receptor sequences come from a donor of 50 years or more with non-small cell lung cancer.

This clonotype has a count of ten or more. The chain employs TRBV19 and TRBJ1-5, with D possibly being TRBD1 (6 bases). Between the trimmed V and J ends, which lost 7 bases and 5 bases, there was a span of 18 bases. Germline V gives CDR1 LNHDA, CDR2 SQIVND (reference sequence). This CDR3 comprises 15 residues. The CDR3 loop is CASNVAGRGHQPQHF. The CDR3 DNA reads TGTGCCAGTAACGTCGCGGGCAGGGGACATCAGCCCCAGCATTTT. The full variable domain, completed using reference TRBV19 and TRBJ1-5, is DGGITQSPKYLFRKEGQNVTLSCEQNLNHDAMYWYRQDPGQGLRLIYYSQIVNDFQKGDIAEGYSVSREKKESFPLTVTSAQKNPTAFYLCASNVAGRGHQPQHFGDGTRLSIL.

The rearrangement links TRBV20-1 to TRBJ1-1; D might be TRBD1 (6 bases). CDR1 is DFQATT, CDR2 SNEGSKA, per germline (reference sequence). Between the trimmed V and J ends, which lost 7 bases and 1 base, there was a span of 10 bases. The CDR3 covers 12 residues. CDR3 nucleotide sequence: TGCAGTGAACGGGGGGCGAACACTGAAGCTTTCTTT. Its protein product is CSERGANTEAFF.

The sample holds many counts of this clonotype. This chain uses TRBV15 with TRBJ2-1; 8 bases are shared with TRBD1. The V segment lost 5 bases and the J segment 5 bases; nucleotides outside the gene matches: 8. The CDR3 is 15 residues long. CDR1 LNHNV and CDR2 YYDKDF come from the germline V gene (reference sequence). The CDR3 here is CATSQRDRIDNEQFF. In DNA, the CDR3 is TGTGCCACCAGCCAACGGGACAGGATCGACAATGAGCAGTTCTTC.

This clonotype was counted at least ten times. The CDR3, as DNA: TGTGCCAGCACCCACGGGGGGCAGCACTACGAGCAGTACTTC. As protein: CASTHGGQHYEQYF. The chain links TRBV6-1 to TRBJ2-7; maybe TRBD2 (7 bases). CDR1 is MNHNS, CDR2 SASEGT, per germline. Trimming shortened V by 7 bases and J by 3 bases, and 16 bases separated the two germline ends. This CDR3 has 14 amino acids.

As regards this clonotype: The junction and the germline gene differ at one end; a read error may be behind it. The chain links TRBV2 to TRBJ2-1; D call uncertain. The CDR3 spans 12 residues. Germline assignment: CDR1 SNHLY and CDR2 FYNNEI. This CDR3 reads CASRDSCNEQFF. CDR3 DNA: TGTGCCAGCCGTGACTCGTGCAATGAGCAGTTCTTC.

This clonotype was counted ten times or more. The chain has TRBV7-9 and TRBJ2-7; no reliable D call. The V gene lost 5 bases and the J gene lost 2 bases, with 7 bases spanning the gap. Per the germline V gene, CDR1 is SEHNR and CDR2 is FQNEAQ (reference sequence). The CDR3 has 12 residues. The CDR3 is CASSVGTYEQYF. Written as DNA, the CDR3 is TGTGCCAGCAGCGTGGGGACCTACGAGCAGTACTTC.

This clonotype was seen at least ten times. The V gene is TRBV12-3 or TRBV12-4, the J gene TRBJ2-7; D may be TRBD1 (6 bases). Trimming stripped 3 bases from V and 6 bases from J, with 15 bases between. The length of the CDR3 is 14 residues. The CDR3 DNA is TGTGCCAGCAGTTTTGGGCAGGGGATCGTCGAGCAGTACTTC. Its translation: CASSFGQGIVEQYF.

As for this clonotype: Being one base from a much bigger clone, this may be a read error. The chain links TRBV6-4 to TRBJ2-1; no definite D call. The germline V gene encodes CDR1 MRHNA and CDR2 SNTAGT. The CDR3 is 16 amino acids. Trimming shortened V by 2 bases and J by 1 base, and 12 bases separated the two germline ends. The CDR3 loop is CASSDRWWGSYNEQFF. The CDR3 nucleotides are TGTGCCAGCAGTGACCGATGGTGGGGATCCTACAATGAGCAGTTCTTC.

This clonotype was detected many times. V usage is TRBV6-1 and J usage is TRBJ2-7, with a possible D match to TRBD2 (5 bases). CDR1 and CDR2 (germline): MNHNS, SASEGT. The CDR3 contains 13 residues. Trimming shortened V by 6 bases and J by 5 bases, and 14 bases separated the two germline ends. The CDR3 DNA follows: TGTGCCAGCAGACCTTCCCGGGGAAACGAGCAGTACTTC. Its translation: CASRPSRGNEQYF.

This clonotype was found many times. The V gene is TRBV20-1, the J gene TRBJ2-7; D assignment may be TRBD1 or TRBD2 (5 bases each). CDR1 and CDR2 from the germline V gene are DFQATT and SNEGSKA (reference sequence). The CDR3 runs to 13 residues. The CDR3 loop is CCWTGTDGYEQYF. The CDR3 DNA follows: TGCTGCTGGACGGGGACGGACGGCTACGAGCAGTACTTC.

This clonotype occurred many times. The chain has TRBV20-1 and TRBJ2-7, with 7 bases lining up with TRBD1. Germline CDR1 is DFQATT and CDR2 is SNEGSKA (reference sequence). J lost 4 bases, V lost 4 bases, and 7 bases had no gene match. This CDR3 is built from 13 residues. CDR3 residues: CSATTGNPYEQYF. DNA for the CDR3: TGCAGTGCTACGACAGGGAATCCTTACGAGCAGTACTTC.

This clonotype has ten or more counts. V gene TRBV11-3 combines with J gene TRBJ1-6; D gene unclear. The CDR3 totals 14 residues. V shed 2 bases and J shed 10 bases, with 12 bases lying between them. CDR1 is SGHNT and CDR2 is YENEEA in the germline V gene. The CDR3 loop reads CASSLYFEDSPLHF. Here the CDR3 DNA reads TGTGCCAGCAGCTTATATTTTGAGGACTCACCCCTCCACTTT. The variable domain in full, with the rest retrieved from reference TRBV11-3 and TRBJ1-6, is EAGVVQSPRYKIIEKKQPVAFWCNPISGHNTLYWYLQNLGQGPELLIRYENEEAVDDSQLPKDRFSAERLKGVDSTLKIQPAELGDSAVYLCASSLYFEDSPLHFGNGTRLTVT.

The CDR3 protein is CASSYSLVISYEQYF. CDR3 sequence (DNA): TGTGCCAGCAGCTACTCATTGGTCATCTCCTACGAGCAGTACTTC. This chain connects TRBV11-2 to TRBJ2-7; D is unresolved. This CDR3 is built from 15 residues. Germline CDR1 reads SGHAT; CDR2 reads FQNNGV. V was cut by 4 bases and J by 0 bases, with 13 bases left in between.

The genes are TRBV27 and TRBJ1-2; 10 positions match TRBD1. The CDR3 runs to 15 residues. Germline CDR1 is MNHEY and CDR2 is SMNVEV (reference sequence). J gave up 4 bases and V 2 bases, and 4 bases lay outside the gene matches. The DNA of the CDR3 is TGTGCCAGCAGTTTAGTGACAGGGGGCCTCTATGGCTACACCTTC. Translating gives CASSLVTGGLYGYTF.

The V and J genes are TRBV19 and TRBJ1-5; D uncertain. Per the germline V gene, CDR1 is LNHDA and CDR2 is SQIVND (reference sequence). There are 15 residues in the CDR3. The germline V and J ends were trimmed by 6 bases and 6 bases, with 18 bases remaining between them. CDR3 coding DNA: TGTGCCAGTAGGCCCGACGGAGATCCGTGTCAGCCCCAGCATTTT. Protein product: CASRPDGDPCQPQHF. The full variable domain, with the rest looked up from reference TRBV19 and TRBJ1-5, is DGGITQSPKYLFRKEGQNVTLSCEQNLNHDAMYWYRQDPGQGLRLIYYSQIVNDFQKGDIAEGYSVSREKKESFPLTVTSAQKNPTAFYLCASRPDGDPCQPQHFGDGTRLSIL.

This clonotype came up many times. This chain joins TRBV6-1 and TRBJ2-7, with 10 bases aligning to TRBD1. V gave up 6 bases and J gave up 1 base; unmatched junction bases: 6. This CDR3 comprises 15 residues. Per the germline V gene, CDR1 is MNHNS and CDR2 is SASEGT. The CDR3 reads CASRIGTGVSYEQYF. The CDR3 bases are TGTGCCAGCAGAATTGGGACAGGGGTGTCCTACGAGCAGTACTTC.

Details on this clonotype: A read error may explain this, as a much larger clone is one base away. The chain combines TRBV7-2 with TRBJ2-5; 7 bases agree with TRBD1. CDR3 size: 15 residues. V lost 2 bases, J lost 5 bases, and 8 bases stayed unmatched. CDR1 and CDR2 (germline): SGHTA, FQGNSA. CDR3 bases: TGTGCCAGCAGCTTATCAGCCGGACAGGCGGAGACCCAGTACTTC. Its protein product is CASSLSAGQAETQYF.

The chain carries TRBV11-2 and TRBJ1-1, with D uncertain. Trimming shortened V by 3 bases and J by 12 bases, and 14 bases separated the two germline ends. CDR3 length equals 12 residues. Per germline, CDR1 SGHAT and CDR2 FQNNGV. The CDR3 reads CASSLTRTESFF. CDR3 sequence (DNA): TGTGCCAGCAGCTTGACGAGAACCGAATCTTTCTTT.

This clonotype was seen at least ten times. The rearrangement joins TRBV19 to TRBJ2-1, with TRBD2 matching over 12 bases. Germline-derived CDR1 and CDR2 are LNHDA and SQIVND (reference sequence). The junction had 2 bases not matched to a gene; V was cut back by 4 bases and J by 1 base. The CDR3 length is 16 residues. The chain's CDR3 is CASSTLAGGSYNEQFF. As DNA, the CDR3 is TGTGCCAGTAGTACTCTAGCGGGAGGGTCCTACAATGAGCAGTTCTTC.